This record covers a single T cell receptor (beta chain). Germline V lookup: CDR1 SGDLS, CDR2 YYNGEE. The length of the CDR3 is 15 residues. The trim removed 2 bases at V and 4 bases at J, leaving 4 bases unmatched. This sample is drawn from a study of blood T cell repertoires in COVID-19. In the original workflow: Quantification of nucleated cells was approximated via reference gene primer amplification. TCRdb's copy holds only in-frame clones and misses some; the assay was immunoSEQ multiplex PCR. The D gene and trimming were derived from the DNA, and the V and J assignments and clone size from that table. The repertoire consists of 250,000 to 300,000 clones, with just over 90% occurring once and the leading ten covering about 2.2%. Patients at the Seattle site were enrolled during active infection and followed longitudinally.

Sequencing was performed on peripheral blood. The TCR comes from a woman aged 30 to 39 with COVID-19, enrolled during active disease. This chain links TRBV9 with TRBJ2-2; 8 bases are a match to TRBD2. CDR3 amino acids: CASSVGSGTTGELFF. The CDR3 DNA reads TGTGCCAGCAGCGTGGGTAGCGGGACCACCGGGGAGCTGTTTTTT.